The rows below give T cell receptor beta chains drawn from one sample of a study of CD8 T cells in ankylosing spondylitis. TCRdb fed the 5' RACE reads into MiXCR, producing one record per CDR3 protein. The sample includes around 440,000 distinct CDR3 sequences, 17% of them seen just once. Sequenced material: blood, either unsorted or a sorted T cell fraction (not recorded which). The origin of the receptors is a male donor with ankylosing spondylitis. CDR3s leave out the opening cysteine and the closing phenylalanine or tryptophan. D genes are given only for firm matches.

>TRBJ1-1|TRBV6-1|TRBD1
ASTPDRLNTEAF
>TRBJ2-7|TRBV12-3/TRBV12-4|TRBD1
ASTYGTGSYEQY
>TRBJ2-1|TRBV2|NA
ASSFSGDRYNEQF
>TRBJ2-3|TRBV2|NA
ASSGADTQY
>TRBJ2-4|TRBV5-1|TRBD1
ASSSAAAGGNKNIQY
>TRBJ2-3|TRBV20-1|TRBD1
SAVPGQGIDTQY
>TRBJ1-1|TRBV5-6|NA
ASSLKVNTEAF
>TRBJ2-1|TRBV20-1|TRBD2
SASAGTSGVKQF
>TRBJ2-5|TRBV11-2|NA
ASSLRRGGAKETQY
>TRBJ2-5|TRBV18|NA
ASSTGQKTQY
>TRBJ1-3|TRBV18|NA
ASSPRDAGNTIY
>TRBJ1-1|TRBV6-5|NA
ASSYGLNVPEAF
>TRBJ2-7|TRBV5-1|NA
ASSPSSSYEQY
>TRBJ1-1|TRBV25-1|TRBD1
ASSESGRGLQNTEAF
>TRBJ1-2|TRBV5-1|TRBD1
ASSPNPGQGANYGYT
>TRBJ1-3|TRBV10-3|NA
AIRAGTDSGNTIY
>TRBJ1-2|TRBV20-1|TRBD1
SARDSIGTGVPYGYT
>TRBJ2-6|TRBV10-3|NA
AIKRDSGANVLT
>TRBJ2-3|TRBV29-1|NA
SVSPGLASTDTQY